This paragraph reports one T cell receptor beta chain. No antigen is known for it. These data belong to a study of T cell clonotyping in hematopoietic cell transplantation. Broader study findings: No sorting was done, leaving CD4 and CD8 contributions mixed. Recipient TCR diversity dropped after transplant; expanded clonotypes rose from day 30 to 180.

Libraries were prepared by immunoSEQ multiplex PCR; TCRdb keeps only in-frame clonotypes and omits some of them. The sample lists approximately 42,000 clones; 95% were seen once. The CDR3 is made up of 13 amino acids. J was trimmed by 5 bases and V by 5 bases; bases with no gene match: 6. Germline CDR1 reads GTSNPN; CDR2 reads SVGIG (reference sequence). The chain recombines TRBV30 with TRBJ2-7; 10 bases map to TRBD1. This receptor was taken from a man aged 25-45 years in good health. Some clones in this sample may be carry-over from other donors' samples. Sequenced material: peripheral blood mononuclear cells. As DNA, the CDR3 is TGTGCCTGGGAGCCCGGGACAGGGGACGAGCAGTACTTC. Translation gives CAWEPGTGDEQYF.